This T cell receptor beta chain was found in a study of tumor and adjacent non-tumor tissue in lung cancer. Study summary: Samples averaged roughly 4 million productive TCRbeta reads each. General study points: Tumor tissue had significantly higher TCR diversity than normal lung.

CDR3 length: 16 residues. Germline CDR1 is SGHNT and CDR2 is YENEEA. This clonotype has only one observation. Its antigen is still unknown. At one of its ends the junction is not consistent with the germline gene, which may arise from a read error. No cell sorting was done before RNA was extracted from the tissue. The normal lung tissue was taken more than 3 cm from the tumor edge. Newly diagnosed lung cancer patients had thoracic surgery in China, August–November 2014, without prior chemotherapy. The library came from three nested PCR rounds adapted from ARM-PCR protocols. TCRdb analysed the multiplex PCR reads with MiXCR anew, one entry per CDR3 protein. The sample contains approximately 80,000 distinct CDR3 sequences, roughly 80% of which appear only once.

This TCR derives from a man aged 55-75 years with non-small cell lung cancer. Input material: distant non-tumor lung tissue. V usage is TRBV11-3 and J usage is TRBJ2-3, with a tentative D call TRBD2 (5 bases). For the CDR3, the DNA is TGTGCCAGCAGCTCCGGACTCTTAGGTGGCATAGATATGCAGTATTTT. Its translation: CASSSGLLGGIDMQYF.